These T cell receptor beta chains were read from a single sample in a study of T-cell memory formation after mild COVID-19. TCRdb used MiXCR to reprocess the 5' RACE reads, holding one entry per CDR3 protein. The data show about 210,000 distinct CDR3 sequences, roughly a tenth seen once. The sequenced material came from PBMCs or a T cell subset sorted from them (not recorded which). Receptor source: a man aged 18 to 35 who had mild COVID-19 (a few samples of this study predate the infection). Cell type and time point are not known. Both conserved end residues are part of each CDR3. Each record gives: CDR3 protein, V gene, CDR3 length, clone size, J gene. Expanded clones get a size class; other rows say once, few or many, or leave the size out.

CASSAHLADTQYF TRBV5-5 13 - TRBJ2-3
CASSTTARGNNQPQHF TRBV6-5 16 - TRBJ1-5
CAWSVMLNTEAFF TRBV30 13 - TRBJ1-1
CSASPTGEATEAFF TRBV20-1 14 few TRBJ1-1
CASSPNLRGSGNTIYF TRBV7-2 16 - TRBJ1-3
CASSYRADPQPQHF TRBV2 14 - TRBJ1-5
CASSLLLDGTEAFF TRBV28 14 - TRBJ1-1
CASSEVSNSPLHF TRBV2 13 many TRBJ1-6
CASRQGGGQPQHF TRBV2 13 few TRBJ1-5
CSASPGLADEQFF TRBV20-1 13 - TRBJ2-1
CSAVDRENEKLFF TRBV29-1 13 - TRBJ1-4
CASSELGQLGYTF TRBV2 13 - TRBJ1-2